The clone carrying this T cell receptor (beta chain) was counted between two and nine times. There are 14 residues in the CDR3. Germline CDR1 and CDR2: MNHNY and SVGAGI (reference sequence). V lost 6 bases and J lost 2, with 11 bases in between. Authors' data handling: Amplification with reference gene primers provided the estimates of nucleated cell counts. Repertoires were generated with immunoSEQ multiplex PCR, while TCRdb's copy carries only in-frame clones and drops some. Clone size and the V and J calls come from that table; the DNA yielded D and trimming. Among 25,000 to 30,000 clones listed, 85% to 90% were seen once. This sample stems from a study of blood T cell repertoires in COVID-19. Study details: COVID-19 samples, acute and convalescent, were from the United States, Italy and Spain. PBMCs, B-cell-depleted T cells, or T cells were the source of the cDNA or gDNA that made up the material.

Sequencing used peripheral blood. The chain has TRBV6-6 and TRBJ1-5; TRBD1 is a possible D gene (5 bases). This TCR derives from a human donor in a cohort sampled during active COVID-19. DNA for the CDR3: TGTGCCAGCAGGCTATGGGGGGGCAATCAGCCCCAGCATTTT. Amino acids: CASRLWGGNQPQHF.